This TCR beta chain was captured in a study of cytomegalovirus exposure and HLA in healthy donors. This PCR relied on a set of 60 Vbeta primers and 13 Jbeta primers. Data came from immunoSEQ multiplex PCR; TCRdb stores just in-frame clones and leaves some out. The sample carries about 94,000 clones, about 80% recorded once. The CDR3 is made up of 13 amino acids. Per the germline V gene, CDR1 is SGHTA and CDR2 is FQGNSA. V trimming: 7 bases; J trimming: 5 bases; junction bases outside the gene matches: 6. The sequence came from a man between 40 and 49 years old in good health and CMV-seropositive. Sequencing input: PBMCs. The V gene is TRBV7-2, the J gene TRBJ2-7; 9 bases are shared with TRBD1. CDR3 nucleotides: TGTGCCAGCAACCGGGACAGGGTGGACGAGCAGTACTTC. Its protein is CASNRDRVDEQYF. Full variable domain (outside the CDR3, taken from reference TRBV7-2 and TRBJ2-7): GAGVSQSPSNKVTEKGKDVELRCDPISGHTALYWYRQSLGQGLEFLIYFQGNSAPDKSGLPSDRFSAERTGGSVSTLTIQRTQQEDSAVYLCASNRDRVDEQYFGPGTRLTVT.